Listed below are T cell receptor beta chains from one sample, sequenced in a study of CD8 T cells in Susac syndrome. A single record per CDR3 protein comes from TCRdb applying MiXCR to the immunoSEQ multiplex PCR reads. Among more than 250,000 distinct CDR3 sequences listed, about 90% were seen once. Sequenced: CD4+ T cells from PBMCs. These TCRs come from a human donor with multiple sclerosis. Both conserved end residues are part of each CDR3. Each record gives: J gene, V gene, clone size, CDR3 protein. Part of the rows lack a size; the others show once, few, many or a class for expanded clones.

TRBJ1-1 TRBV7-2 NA CASSLEGRRTGKAFF
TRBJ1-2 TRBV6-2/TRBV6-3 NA CASSRLLQVENGYTF
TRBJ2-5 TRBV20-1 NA CSVELAGRETQYF
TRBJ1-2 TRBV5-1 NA CASSPGQTNYGYTF
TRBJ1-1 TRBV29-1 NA CSVDGRGLGTEAFF
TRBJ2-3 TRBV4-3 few CASSQGRLDLDTQYF
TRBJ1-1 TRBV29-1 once CSVAYLALMGTEAFF
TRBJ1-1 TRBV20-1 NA CSASRGSHTEAFF
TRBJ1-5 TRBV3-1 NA CASSQDTIILGEDQPQHF
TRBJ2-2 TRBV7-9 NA CASLLGAGVLPTGELFF
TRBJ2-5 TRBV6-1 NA CASSEVETQYF
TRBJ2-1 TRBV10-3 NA CAIRGGSSYNEQFF
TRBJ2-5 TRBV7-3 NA CASSLPPGAQYF
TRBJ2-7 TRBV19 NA CASSMRRRPVSGEAYEQYF
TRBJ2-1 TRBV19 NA CASRINEGTNEQFF
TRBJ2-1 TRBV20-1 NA CSAEDYNEQFF
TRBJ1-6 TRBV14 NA CASSQEPRTSPLHF
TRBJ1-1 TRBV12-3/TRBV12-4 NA CASRGTGSMNTEAFF
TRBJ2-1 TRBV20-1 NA CSAPRGAADEQFF
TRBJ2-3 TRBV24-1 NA CATSAPAGTGADTQYF
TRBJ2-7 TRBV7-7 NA CASSLAEGLTYEQYF
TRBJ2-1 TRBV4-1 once CASSQGMARGFYNEQFF
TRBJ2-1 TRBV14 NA CASSHLNAGKNEQFF
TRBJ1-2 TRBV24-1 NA CATSDGTGPGGYTF
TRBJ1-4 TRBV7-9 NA CASSLAGRLNEKLFF
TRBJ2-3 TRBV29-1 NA CSVARDRTSYTQYF
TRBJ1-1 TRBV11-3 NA CASSLVLGYTEAFF
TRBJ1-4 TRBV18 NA CASSPPGMAEKLFF
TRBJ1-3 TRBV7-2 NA CASSPNVVRDTIYF
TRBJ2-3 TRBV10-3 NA CAISDYADTQYF
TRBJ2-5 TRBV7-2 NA CASSLASGGALTQYF
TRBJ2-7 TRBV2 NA CASSEDRGYEQYF
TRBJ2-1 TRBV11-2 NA CASSLGGGVGDEQFF
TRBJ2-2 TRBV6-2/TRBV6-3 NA CASSYSPGRTGELFF
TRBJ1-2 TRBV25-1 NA CASSDEDRGNYGYTF
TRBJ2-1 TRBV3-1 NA CASSQDTTGGGRANEQFF
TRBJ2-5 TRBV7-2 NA CASSSQGGKETQYF
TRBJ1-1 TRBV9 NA CASSVPPRATEAFF
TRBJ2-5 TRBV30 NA CAWSGMTSGGVEVQETQYF
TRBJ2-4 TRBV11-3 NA CASSLDRALAKNIQYF
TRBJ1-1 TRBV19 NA CASSEPGYTEAFF
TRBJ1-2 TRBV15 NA CATSRAGINYGYTF
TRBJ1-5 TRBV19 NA CASTRQGVSVNQPQHF
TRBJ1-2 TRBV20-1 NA CSARDFRQNYGYTF
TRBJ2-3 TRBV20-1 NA CSAKPGTGARDTQYF
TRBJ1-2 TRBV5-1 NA CASSLGVAGSDGYTF
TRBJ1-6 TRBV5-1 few CASSLATGNSPLHF
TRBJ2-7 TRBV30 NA CAWSKLAGYEQYF